The source of this TCR beta chain is a study of CD8 T cells in Susac syndrome. TCR beta sequencing was performed on blood CD8+ and CD4+ T cells. The controls, all healthy donors, were matched for age and sex. Negative isolation yielded CD4+ and CD8+ T cells, and FACS enriched TEMRA cells. Random hexamers were used to reverse transcribe the RNA input (about 0.45 to 1 ug). TCRdb re-derived calls from the immunoSEQ multiplex PCR reads in MiXCR, one entry per CDR3 protein. Among under 200,000 distinct CDR3 sequences listed, 85% to 95% were seen once. The CDR3 sequence is 14 residues long. Trimming shortened V by 6 bases and J by 4 bases, and 16 bases separated the two germline ends. Germline V lookup: CDR1 DFQATT, CDR2 SNEGSKA (reference sequence).

Sequencing input: CD4+ T cells from PBMCs. This clonotype was sampled from a human donor in good health. The genes are TRBV20-1 and TRBJ2-1; D tentatively fits TRBD1 or TRBD2 (6 bases each). This chain's CDR3 is CSAVTGDTYNEQFF. CDR3 in DNA: TGCAGTGCCGTGACGGGGGACACTTACAATGAGCAGTTCTTC.